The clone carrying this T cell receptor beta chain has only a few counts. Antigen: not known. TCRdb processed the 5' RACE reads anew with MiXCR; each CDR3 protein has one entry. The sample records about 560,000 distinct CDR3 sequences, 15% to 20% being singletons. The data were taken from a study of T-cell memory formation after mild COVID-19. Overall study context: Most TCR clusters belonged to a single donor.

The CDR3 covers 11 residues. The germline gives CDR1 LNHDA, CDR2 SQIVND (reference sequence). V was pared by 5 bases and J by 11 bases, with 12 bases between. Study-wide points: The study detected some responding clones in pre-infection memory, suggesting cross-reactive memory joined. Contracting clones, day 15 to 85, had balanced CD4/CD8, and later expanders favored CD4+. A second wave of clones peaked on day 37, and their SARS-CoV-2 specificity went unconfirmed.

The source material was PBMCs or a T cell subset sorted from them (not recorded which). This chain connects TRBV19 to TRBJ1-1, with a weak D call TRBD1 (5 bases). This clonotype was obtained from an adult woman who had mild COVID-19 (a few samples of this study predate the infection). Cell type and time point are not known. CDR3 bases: TGTGCCAGTAGTTATTCCTCAGGGGCTTTCTTT. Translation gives CASSYSSGAFF.